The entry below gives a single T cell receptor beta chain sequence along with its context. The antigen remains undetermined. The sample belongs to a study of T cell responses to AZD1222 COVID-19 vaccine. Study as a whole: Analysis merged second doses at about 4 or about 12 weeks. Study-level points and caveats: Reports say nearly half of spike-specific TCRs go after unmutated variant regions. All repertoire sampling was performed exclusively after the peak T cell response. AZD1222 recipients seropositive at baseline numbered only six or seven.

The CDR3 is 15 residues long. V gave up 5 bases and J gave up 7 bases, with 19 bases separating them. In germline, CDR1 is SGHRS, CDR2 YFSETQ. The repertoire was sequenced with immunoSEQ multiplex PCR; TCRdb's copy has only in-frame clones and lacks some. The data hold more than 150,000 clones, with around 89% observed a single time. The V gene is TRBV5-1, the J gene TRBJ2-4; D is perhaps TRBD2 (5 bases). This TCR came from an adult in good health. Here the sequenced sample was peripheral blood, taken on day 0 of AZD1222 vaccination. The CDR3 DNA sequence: TGCGCCAGCAGGGGAGCCGGGGTTTCAGGTAACATTCAGTACTTC. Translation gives CASRGAGVSGNIQYF.